This T cell receptor (beta chain) was sequenced during a study of shared clonotypes between healthy human individuals. Whole-study results and caveats: The study found lower generation probabilities in non-shared clonotypes than in those shared by all four donors. Across subsets, estimated richness was generally greater for naive than for memory populations.

Regarding this clone: Its antigen is currently unknown. The same CDR3 is also encoded by other DNA sequences in this sample.

Template for every sorted-subset replicate PCR totaled approximately 0.2 ug DNA, tens of thousands of T cell genomes. The repertoire was sequenced with immunoSEQ multiplex PCR; TCRdb's copy has only in-frame clones and lacks some. The sample consists of roughly 2.2 million clones, roughly 90% of them appearing once. The germline V and J ends were trimmed by 8 bases and 4 bases, with 8 bases remaining between them. The CDR3 covers 11 residues. Germline lookup yields CDR1 SEHNR and CDR2 FQNEAQ (reference sequence). Sequencing input: naive CD4+ T cells from PBMCs. The subset: CD45RA+ positively selected. The chain has TRBV7-9 and TRBJ1-2; D ambiguous. This clonotype originated in a man aged 18 to 29 in good health. Some clones in this sample may be carry-over from other donors' samples. The CDR3 nucleotides read TGTGCCAGCTCCCCCGCCTATGGCTACACCTTC. It codes for CASSPAYGYTF.